The clone carrying this T cell receptor (beta chain) was detected a few times. The data were obtained in a study of regulatory T cells in long-lasting Graves disease. Through Arm-PCR of CDR3 regions and iRepertoire HTBI primers, TCR beta libraries were built. MiXCR, run by TCRdb on the multiplex PCR reads, gives a single entry per CDR3 protein. The sample lists roughly 350,000 distinct CDR3 sequences, around 15% seen once, with 20% to 25% in the top ten. The CDR3 consists of 19 residues. Germline CDR1 SGHRS, CDR2 YFSETQ. Trimming cost V 0 bases and J 8 bases; bases outside gene matches: 17. Time point indicated: newly diagnosed GD, antithyroid drugs for less than 3 months. With RNA extracted from PBMCs as input, the TCR library was made. These same records also appear under a second study, on T cells in Graves' hyperthyroidism and ophthalmopathy.

The sequence was obtained from a woman in her late teens or twenties with Graves disease. V usage is TRBV5-1 and J usage is TRBJ1-6; 7 nucleotides match TRBD1. Sequencing used peripheral blood mononuclear cells (PBMCs), obtained at new diagnosis, from a patient treated with antithyroid drugs. CDR3 loop: CASSLALLGAGGVYSPLHF. CDR3 coding DNA: TGCGCCAGCAGCTTGGCCCTACTCGGGGCAGGGGGAGTATATTCACCCCTCCACTTT.